This T cell receptor (beta chain) appears in the sequencing data of a study of T cell responses to AZD1222 COVID-19 vaccine. This table comes from immunoSEQ multiplex PCR, and its TCRdb copy is limited to in-frame clones, with some not included. Of over 150,000 clones in the sample, about nine tenths were seen once. Germline CDR1 is SGHTA and CDR2 is FQGNSA. The V end lost 1 base, the J end lost 13 bases, and 11 bases lay between the germline ends. CDR3 length: 13 residues. The sequencing used peripheral blood, collected on day 0 of AZD1222 vaccination. The V call is TRBV7-2, the J call TRBJ1-6; no definite D call. This clonotype was sampled from an adult in good health. This chain's CDR3 is CASSLVEIGPLHF. The DNA of the CDR3 is TGTGCCAGCAGCTTAGTCGAGATCGGGCCCCTCCACTTT.